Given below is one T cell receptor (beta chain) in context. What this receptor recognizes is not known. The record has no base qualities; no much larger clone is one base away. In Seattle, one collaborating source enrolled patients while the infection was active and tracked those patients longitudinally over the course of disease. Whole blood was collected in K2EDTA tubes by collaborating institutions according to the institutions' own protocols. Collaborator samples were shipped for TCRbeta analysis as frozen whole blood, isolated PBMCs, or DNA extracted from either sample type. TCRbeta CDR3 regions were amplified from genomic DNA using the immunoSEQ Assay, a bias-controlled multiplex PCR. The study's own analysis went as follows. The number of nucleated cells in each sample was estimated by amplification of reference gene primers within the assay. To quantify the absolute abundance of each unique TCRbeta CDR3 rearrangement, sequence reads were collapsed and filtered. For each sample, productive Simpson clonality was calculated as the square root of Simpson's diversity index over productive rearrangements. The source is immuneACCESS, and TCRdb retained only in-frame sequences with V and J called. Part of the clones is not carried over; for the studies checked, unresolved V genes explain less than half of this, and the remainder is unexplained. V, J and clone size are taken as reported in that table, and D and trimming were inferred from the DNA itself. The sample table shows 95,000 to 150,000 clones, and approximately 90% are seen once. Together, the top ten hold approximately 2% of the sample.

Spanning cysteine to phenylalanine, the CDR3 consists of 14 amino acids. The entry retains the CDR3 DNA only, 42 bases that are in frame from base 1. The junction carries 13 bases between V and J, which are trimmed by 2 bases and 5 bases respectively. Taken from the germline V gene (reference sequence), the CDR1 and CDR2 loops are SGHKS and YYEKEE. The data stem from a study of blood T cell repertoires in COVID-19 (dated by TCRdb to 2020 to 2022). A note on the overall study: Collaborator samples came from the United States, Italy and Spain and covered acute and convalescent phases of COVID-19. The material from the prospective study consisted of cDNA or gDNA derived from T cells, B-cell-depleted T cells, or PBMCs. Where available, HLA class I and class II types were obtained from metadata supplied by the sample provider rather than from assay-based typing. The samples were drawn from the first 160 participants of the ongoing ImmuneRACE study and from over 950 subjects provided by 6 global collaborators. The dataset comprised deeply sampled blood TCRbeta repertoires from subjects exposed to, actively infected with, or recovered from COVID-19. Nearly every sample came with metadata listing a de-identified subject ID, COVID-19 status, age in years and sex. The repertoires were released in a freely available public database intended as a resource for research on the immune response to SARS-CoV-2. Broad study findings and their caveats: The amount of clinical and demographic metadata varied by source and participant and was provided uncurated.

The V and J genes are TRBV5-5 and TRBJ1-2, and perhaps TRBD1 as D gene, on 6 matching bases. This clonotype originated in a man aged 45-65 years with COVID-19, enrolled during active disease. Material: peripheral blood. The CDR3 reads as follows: CASSLGGAEYGYTF. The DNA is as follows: TGTGCCAGCAGCTTAGGGGGGGCTGAATATGGCTACACCTTC.